A selection of T cell receptor beta chains follows, all from one sample in a study of T cell repertoires in ileal Crohn's disease. TCRdb keeps only in-frame clones here, not all; method: immunoSEQ multiplex PCR. This repertoire shows some 15,000 clones, 93% found once; its top ten account for nearly 3.5%. Sequenced sample: ileal tissue. The receptors come from an adult with Crohn's disease. The CDR3 runs from the conserved cysteine through the conserved F or W. Fields, in order: clone size, J gene, D gene, V gene, CDR3 DNA, CDR3 protein. The D gene is left open where the match is weak. The listing skips clone size in some rows; elsewhere it reads once, few, many or a size class.

- | TRBJ1-3 | TRBD1 | TRBV29-1 | TGCAGCGGTGGACAGGGGGCCGGAAACACCATATATTTT | CSGGQGAGNTIYF
once | TRBJ2-7 | - | TRBV7-9 | TGTGCCAGCAGCTTAGTCGGGGGGCCTGGCGAGCAGTACTTC | CASSLVGGPGEQYF
- | TRBJ1-2 | - | TRBV6-1 | TGTGCCAGCAGTGAAGCTGGCGGCCTTGGAGGCTACACCTTC | CASSEAGGLGGYTF
few | TRBJ1-1 | - | TRBV9 | TGTGCCAGCAGCGTAGACGGGGGGGCTGAAGCTTTCTTT | CASSVDGGAEAFF
- | TRBJ1-3 | TRBD1 | TRBV2 | TGTGCCAGCAGAGGACAGGGGAGAAACACCATATATTTT | CASRGQGRNTIYF
- | TRBJ1-2 | - | TRBV29-1 | TGCAGCGTCAGGGGCGGCGCGGACTATGGCTACACCTTC | CSVRGGADYGYTF
- | TRBJ1-6 | - | TRBV6-1 | TGTGCCAGCAGTGAATTCGGGGATTGGAGCTCCTATAATTCACCCCTCCACTTT | CASSEFGDWSSYNSPLHF
once | TRBJ1-6 | - | TRBV4-1 | TGCGCCAGCAGCCAATTACGGACAGTAGCTCTGAGATCACCCCTCCACTTT | CASSQLRTVALRSPLHF
- | TRBJ2-7 | TRBD2 | TRBV27 | TGTGCCAGCAGTTTAAGGGGACTAGCGGACTACGAGCAGTACTTC | CASSLRGLADYEQYF
- | TRBJ2-7 | - | TRBV9 | TGTGCCAGCAGCGCACAGGGTAGCTCCTACGAGCAGTACTTC | CASSAQGSSYEQYF
- | TRBJ1-6 | - | TRBV11-3 | TGTGCCAGCAGCCGCGGGCGGGGACTACCCCTCCACTTT | CASSRGRGLPLHF
- | TRBJ1-3 | - | TRBV4-1 | TGCGCCAGCAGTTATGAGAGGTACTCTGGAAACACCATATATTTT | CASSYERYSGNTIYF
- | TRBJ1-6 | TRBD1 | TRBV30 | TGTGCCTGGGACACAGGGGTCTCCTATAATTCACCCCTCCACTTT | CAWDTGVSYNSPLHF
- | TRBJ1-3 | - | TRBV6-6 | TGTGCCAGCAGTTACTCTTGGGCAGGGGCTGGAAACACCATATATTTT | CASSYSWAGAGNTIYF
- | TRBJ2-2 | TRBD1 | TRBV6-6 | TGTGCCAGCAGTTACGGGACAGGGGGCCCCGGGGAGCTGTTTTTT | CASSYGTGGPGELFF
- | TRBJ1-1 | - | TRBV10-3 | TGTGCCATCAGGGACAGCCAGGGCAACACTGAAGCTTTCTTT | CAIRDSQGNTEAFF
- | TRBJ1-2 | - | TRBV30 | TGTGCCTGGAGTGTGGCCTATGGCTACACCTTC | CAWSVAYGYTF
- | TRBJ1-2 | - | TRBV5-1 | TGCGCCAGCAGCTTCGGCTTGGAGAATGGCTACACCTTC | CASSFGLENGYTF
- | TRBJ2-7 | TRBD1 | TRBV19 | TGTGCCAGTAGCCCGACAGGGCCCTACGAGCAGTACTTC | CASSPTGPYEQYF
- | TRBJ1-2 | TRBD1 | TRBV7-9 | TGTGCCAGCAGCCCGGACAGGGGGCGAGGCTACACCTTC | CASSPDRGRGYTF